This T cell receptor beta chain derives from a study of shared clonotypes between healthy human individuals (dated by TCRdb to the early 2020s). Looking at the study overall: A few men and a couple of women, aged 18 to 49 years, made up the cohort. To increase sequencing depth and limit assay-specific biases, TCR repertoire library preparation and sequencing were carried out by different laboratories using diverse techniques. To estimate repertoire size and how much clonotypes are shared between individuals, the study performed deep sequencing of blood TCR repertoires from a handful of healthy adults. Leukapheresis yielded between about 0.9 and 8.9 billion PBMCs per donor. Per donor, three plates each were used for CD4 naive and CD4 memory, two for CD8 naive, and one for CD8 memory. The investigation overall reported the following: Across several donors, approximately 5% of naive CD4, 3% to 3.5% of naive CD8, around 2.1% of memory CD4, and roughly 0.41% of memory CD8 clonotypes were shared. Compared with non-shared clonotypes, clonotypes shared by all four sorted-subset donors had higher generation probabilities. Incomplete sequencing was indicated by rarefaction of sorted-subset datasets, despite the large sequencing depth. The small number of donors limited the genetic and exposure-history diversity represented. Based on pairwise subsampling, the degree of clonotype sharing among donors was expected to be affected by sequencing depth. Estimated clonotype richness was generally larger for naive than for memory subsets. Sampling was limited to blood, and TCR repertoires in tissue likely differ from TCR repertoires in blood.

Using the deep immunoSEQ assay, TCR CDR3 regions were amplified from genomic DNA by multiplex PCR. Extracted genomic DNA from each cell subset was distributed evenly across all wells of several immunoSEQ 96-well plates, and each plate was treated as a replicate. Each replicate PCR for sorted subsets received 200 ng genomic DNA, equal to 30,000 or so T cell genomes. The purified libraries were quantified using a Qubit 3.0 fluorometer, sized with a Bioanalyzer 2100, and then quantified again using the KAPA Library Quantification kit. Every immunoSEQ 96-well plate was sequenced on a dedicated single-read 150-cycle Illumina NextSeq 550 flow cell. The study's processing was this. Because only junctional sequences without quality scores were contained in the immunoSEQ output, filtering matching that applied to full-length reads could not be performed. Sequences were annotated with PyIR, a Python wrapper for IgBLAST v1.9, and V/J genes and CDR3 were assigned using IMGT germline references. Reads were removed for weak V/J assignments (E-value above 1e-6), missing CDR3, stop codons, out-of-frame junctions, or ambiguous translated residues. V3J clonotypes were defined by identical inferred V gene, J gene, and CDR3 amino acid sequence. The percentage overlap between two repertoires was calculated by dividing the number of shared unique clonotypes by the size of the smaller repertoire. Three approaches were used to assess repertoire richness: RTK rarefaction, the Chao1 estimator, and Recon v2.1 estimates of unobserved clonotypes. For all TCRbeta clonotypes obtained by the gDNA method from a few donors, generation probabilities were computed with OLGA. TCRdb obtained this table from immuneACCESS and retained in-frame rearrangements with V and J assigned. These tables miss some clones; where compared with another copy, unresolved V genes account for less than half of the shortfall, and the remainder is unexplained. V and J calls and clone size follow that table, whereas D and trimming were derived from the DNA. In all, the sample holds about 2.1 million clones, and just under 95% of those were seen once. The ten largest clones capture about 1.7% of the sample.

CD8 naive samples were obtained by positive selection for CCR7 among CD45RO-negative cells, yielding a CD45RA+CCR7+ population from which TemRA cells were excluded. The donors were healthy, HIV-negative adults with no recently reported acute infections or vaccinations. Only Caucasian adults living in Nashville, Tennessee, USA were represented among the donors. After blood collection by leukapheresis, PBMCs were isolated using Ficoll-Histopaque density gradient centrifugation and then cryopreserved in the vapor phase of liquid nitrogen. Analytical flow cytometry was used to check the purity and quantity of each magnetically sorted T cell population. From each sorted fraction, genomic DNA was isolated and quantified by UV absorbance on a Nanodrop 2000c. Comment on this clone: Its antigen has not been determined. Nothing much larger sits one base from this clone, and base qualities are not available.

The germline V gene (reference sequence) specifies MNHEY as CDR1 and SMNVEV as CDR2. V is reduced by 5 bases and J by 4 bases, leaving a spacing of 13 bases between them. Spanning cysteine to phenylalanine, the CDR3 consists of 14 amino acids. CDR3 DNA only is kept here, 42 bases in frame from base 1. The sample consisted of naive CD8+ T cells from PBMCs. Taken with the paper, the label for cell subset or site translates to: CD45RA+CCR7+. This clonotype was obtained from a young man in good health. Some clones in this sample may be carry-over from other donors' samples. The rearranged chain carries TRBV27 and TRBJ2-3, with TRBD1 perhaps the D gene, on 6 matching bases. The CDR3 reads as follows: CASSILQGSDTQYF. In nucleotide form, the sequence is TGTGCCAGCAGTATACTACAGGGCTCAGATACGCAGTATTTT.